Reported below is one TCR beta chain. Its antigen is currently not known. No much larger clone exists at a distance of one base, and base qualities are not known. The sample's time point label, in plain terms: baseline before first vaccination. The vaccinee samples were drawn from two UK trials, COV001 and COV002, one of which was a single-blind randomized controlled phase 2/3 trial testing AZD1222 (ChAdOx1 nCoV-19) in healthy adults. For TCRbeta chain sequencing, PBMC samples were collected from trial participants at day 0 and at day 28 after the second dose. The record originates from a study of T cell responses to AZD1222 COVID-19 vaccine (dated by TCRdb to the early 2020s). Concerning the study at large: AZD1222 recipients given second doses at about 4 weeks or at about 12 weeks were pooled, since spike-specific TCR depth and breadth were not found to differ between the two schedules. A total of 233 trial participants underwent TCR sequencing, of whom under 220 had received two doses of AZD1222 and some 25 had received two doses of the MenACWY control vaccine. Enrollment into the trials was organized by age into subgroups of 18-55, 56-69 and 70-plus years, and those subgroups contained roughly 140, 27 and 60 TCR-sequenced participants, respectively.

The CDR3 covers 16 residues, taking in both the cysteine and the phenylalanine. The retained sequence is limited to the CDR3, 48 bases, with the frame set at the first base. Looking up the germline V gene (reference sequence) yields CDR1 SGHNT and CDR2 YYREEE. The V end loses 0 bases and the J end loses 1 base, and a stretch of 14 bases separates them. The CDR3 regions of human TCRbeta chains were analyzed by immunosequencing. From the authors' description of their analysis: Repertoire TCRs were checked for matches against a reference library of SARS-CoV-2-specific TCRs that had been generated using the MIRA antigen-specificity platform. Breadth meant the fraction of unique TCRs that were SARS-CoV-2-associated, whereas depth meant the fraction of total T cells that were SARS-CoV-2-associated. Using the MIRA data, each spike-specific TCR was assigned both to the spike region to which the TCR was reactive and to a CD4 or CD8 class. Log10-transformed breadth and depth values were compared by one-way ANOVA with Sidak's multiple comparisons tests. TCRdb retrieved this table from immuneACCESS and kept in-frame rearrangements only. Not all clones are present; in checked studies, unresolved V genes account for under half, and no reason is known for the remainder. V and J calls plus clone size are reproduced from that table; the DNA served to infer D and trimming. The sample table records 130,000 or so clones; around 84% of these occur just once. Around 10% of the sample rests with the top ten.

The study at large found these results: Participants were mostly white British, with more females than males. The authors suggested clonal diversity may have been underestimated. Because no day 14 peak-response samples were available, the repertoires could be characterized only after the peak T cell response. In the small 56-69-year group, the increase in depth fell short of significance, most likely because of low power. The vaccine-associated CD4 TCRs covered the entire spike protein, and the dominant responses fell in regions 160-218 and 743-854. Conclusions about previously exposed vaccinees are limited because only six or seven AZD1222 recipients were SARS-CoV-2 seropositive at baseline. Reportedly, almost half of the unique spike-specific TCRs recognized epitopes lying outside the regions that are mutated in the B.1.351 and B.1.1.7 variants. A significant rise in spike-specific TCR breadth and depth was observed after two AZD1222 doses relative to day 0 and relative to MenACWY recipients.

In this chain, TRBV5-4 is recombined with TRBJ2-7, and TRBD2 may be the D gene, going by 7 matching bases. This specimen consisted of peripheral blood, obtained on day 0 of AZD1222 vaccination. This clonotype originated in an adult in good health. The nucleotides read TGTGCCAGCAGCTTGGGGGGGGCGGGAGTGTCCTACGAGCAGTACTTC. Its protein is CASSLGGAGVSYEQYF.